This is a list of T cell receptor beta chains from one sample in a study of cytomegalovirus exposure and HLA in healthy donors. Assay used: immunoSEQ multiplex PCR; TCRdb lists only in-frame clones, some missing. The sample lists 35,000 to 40,000 clones, 53% occurring once. Sequences were obtained from PBMCs. These receptors all come from a middle-aged woman in good health and CMV-seropositive. Each CDR3 is given with its conserved first and last residue. D genes are given only for firm matches. Size is omitted from some rows. Given values are once, few, many or a class for expanded clones.

>few|TRBV5-4|TRBD1|TRBJ2-6
CASRTGGQGASGANVLTF
TGTGCCAGCAGAACAGGGGGACAGGGGGCCTCTGGGGCCAACGTCCTGACTTTC
>.|TRBV30|.|TRBJ1-2
CAWSVSYGYTF
TGTGCCTGGAGTGTTAGCTATGGCTACACCTTC
>.|TRBV11-1|TRBD1|TRBJ1-6
CASSRTGNNSPLHF
TGTGCCAGCAGCCGGACAGGCAATAATTCACCCCTCCACTTT
>.|TRBV9|.|TRBJ2-3
CASSVATGEPLDF
TGTGCCAGCAGCGTAGCTACGGGGGAACCTTTGGATTTT
>.|TRBV7-6|TRBD1|TRBJ2-7
CASSLDGTGLYEQYF
TGTGCCAGCAGCTTAGATGGGACAGGGCTCTACGAGCAGTACTTC
>.|TRBV4-3|TRBD1|TRBJ1-6
CASSQDRTGHRPLHF
TGCGCCAGCAGCCAAGATAGGACAGGGCACCGACCCCTCCACTTT
>.|TRBV29-1|TRBD1|TRBJ2-7
CSVGERGTGDEQYF
TGCAGCGTTGGGGAGCGCGGGACAGGGGACGAGCAGTACTTC
>.|TRBV7-2|.|TRBJ2-1
CASSLAFGGYNEQFF
TGTGCCAGCAGCTTAGCTTTCGGGGGCTACAATGAGCAGTTCTTC
>.|TRBV7-2|.|TRBJ1-2
CASRRGNYGYTF
TGTGCCAGCAGGCGGGGCAATTATGGCTACACCTTC
>once|TRBV19|TRBD2|TRBJ2-1
CASSTRTSGGSEFF
TGTGCCAGTAGTACCCGGACTAGCGGGGGATCCGAGTTCTTC
>.|TRBV2|TRBD2|TRBJ2-1
CASRTGTSGTLSYNEQFF
TGTGCCAGCAGAACCGGGACTAGCGGGACTCTCTCCTACAATGAGCAGTTCTTC
>.|TRBV7-9|TRBD1|TRBJ1-2
CASSLGRGAYYGYTF
TGTGCCAGCAGCTTAGGCAGGGGGGCGTACTATGGCTACACCTTC
>.|TRBV20-1|.|TRBJ1-1
CSLDMNTEAFF
TGCAGTCTGGACATGAACACTGAAGCTTTCTTT
>.|TRBV7-2|.|TRBJ2-1
CASTHSGGYEQFF
TGTGCCAGCACCCATTCCGGGGGATATGAGCAGTTCTTC
>.|TRBV2|TRBD1|TRBJ1-1
CASTRGTGIYRYKMNTEAFF
TGTGCCAGCACTCGAGGGACAGGGATCTACCGATACAAGATGAACACTGAAGCTTTCTTT
>few|TRBV12-5|.|TRBJ2-3
CASGLTDTQYF
TGTGCTAGTGGACTTACAGATACGCAGTATTTT
>.|TRBV5-4|TRBD2|TRBJ2-1
CASSSKTSGGLDEQFF
TGTGCCAGCAGCTCCAAGACTAGCGGGGGGTTGGATGAGCAGTTCTTC
>.|TRBV7-6|TRBD2|TRBJ2-5
CASSTRTSRGSETQYF
TGTGCCAGCAGCACAAGGACTAGTCGGGGGTCGGAGACCCAGTACTTC
>few|TRBV5-8|TRBD1|TRBJ1-2
CASREQDRDYGYTF
TGTGCCAGCAGAGAACAGGACAGGGACTATGGCTACACCTTC
>.|TRBV9|TRBD1|TRBJ1-2
CASATGTNYGYTF
TGTGCCAGCGCGACAGGGACTAACTATGGCTACACCTTC
>.|TRBV7-9|.|TRBJ1-1
CASSLAGGRTTEAFF
TGTGCCAGCAGCTTAGCCGGCGGTCGAACGACTGAAGCTTTCTTT
>few|TRBV6-5|TRBD1|TRBJ2-3
CASSPDRLGDTQYF
TGTGCCAGCAGCCCGGACAGGCTTGGAGATACGCAGTATTTT
>few|TRBV27|TRBD1|TRBJ2-7
CASSLAGTGVYEQYF
TGTGCCAGCAGTTTAGCCGGGACAGGGGTTTACGAGCAGTACTTC
>.|TRBV5-6|TRBD2|TRBJ2-5
CASSPGGGFQETQYF
TGTGCCAGCAGCCCGGGAGGCGGGTTTCAAGAGACCCAGTACTTC
>.|TRBV7-9|TRBD1|TRBJ2-7
CASSSIGTGKQYF
TGTGCCAGCAGTTCAATAGGGACAGGGAAGCAGTACTTC
>.|TRBV30|TRBD1|TRBJ1-1
CAWKTGVSEAFF
TGTGCCTGGAAAACAGGGGTGAGTGAAGCTTTCTTT
>.|TRBV7-9|TRBD2|TRBJ2-5
CASSFSGAQETQYF
TGTGCCAGCAGCTTTAGCGGGGCCCAAGAGACCCAGTACTTC
>.|TRBV19|TRBD2|TRBJ2-3
CASEGLASTDTQYF
TGTGCCAGCGAAGGACTAGCGAGCACAGATACGCAGTATTTT
>few|TRBV6-1|TRBD1|TRBJ1-1
CASSGTGEYTEAFF
TGTGCCAGCAGTGGGACAGGCGAATACACTGAAGCTTTCTTT
>.|TRBV6-4|.|TRBJ2-7
CASSPDTSSYEQYF
TGTGCCAGCAGTCCCGACACGAGCTCCTACGAGCAGTACTTC
>.|TRBV11-2|TRBD1|TRBJ2-7
CASSTDRLYYEQYF
TGTGCCAGCAGCACGGACAGGTTGTACTACGAGCAGTACTTC
>.|TRBV14|.|TRBJ1-1
CASSHRGGPTEAFF
TGTGCCAGCAGCCACCGCGGGGGACCAACTGAAGCTTTCTTT
>.|TRBV28|TRBD1|TRBJ1-4
CASSEHTGDDEKLFF
TGTGCCAGCAGTGAGCATACAGGGGACGATGAAAAACTGTTTTTT
>few|TRBV5-1|TRBD1|TRBJ1-5
CASSLRPLGQTSNQPQHF
TGCGCCAGCAGCTTGAGGCCCTTGGGACAGACTAGCAATCAGCCCCAGCATTTT
>.|TRBV7-9|TRBD1|TRBJ1-4
CASSPGTVNTNEKLFF
TGTGCCAGCAGCCCCGGGACAGTCAACACTAATGAAAAACTGTTTTTT
>medium-sized|TRBV6-5|TRBD1|TRBJ1-1
CASSFGQGLVNTEAFF
TGTGCCAGCAGTTTCGGACAGGGGTTAGTGAACACTGAAGCTTTCTTT
>.|TRBV19|.|TRBJ2-2
CATTPGTPNTGELFF
TGTGCCACCACCCCCGGGACTCCGAACACCGGGGAGCTGTTTTTT
>once|TRBV2|TRBD2|TRBJ2-5
CASSAGSGGTTQYF
TGTGCCAGCAGTGCCGGAAGCGGGGGTACGACCCAGTACTTC
>few|TRBV16|.|TRBJ1-5
CASSQSSGRDQPQHF
TGTGCCAGCAGCCAATCGTCGGGGAGAGATCAGCCCCAGCATTTT
>.|TRBV29-1|TRBD1|TRBJ1-3
CSVELDRGNTIYF
TGCAGCGTTGAACTGGACAGGGGAAACACCATATATTTT
>.|TRBV11-3|.|TRBJ2-3
CASSARGKSTDTQYF
TGTGCCAGCAGCGCCCGGGGGAAAAGCACAGATACGCAGTATTTT
>.|TRBV27|.|TRBJ1-2
CASSLRGVEYGYTF
TGTGCCAGCAGTTTACGGGGAGTGGAGTATGGCTACACCTTC
>.|TRBV5-1|TRBD1|TRBJ1-1
CASSLVAGTGLEAFF
TGCGCCAGCAGCTTGGTGGCGGGGACAGGATTAGAAGCTTTCTTT
>.|TRBV12-5|.|TRBJ2-3
CASGLVGQVADTQYF
TGTGCTAGTGGTTTGGTGGGCCAGGTGGCAGATACGCAGTATTTT
>.|TRBV15|TRBD1|TRBJ1-5
CATSRRTGEEGPQHF
TGTGCCACCAGTAGACGGACAGGGGAAGAGGGGCCCCAGCATTTT
>few|TRBV7-2|.|TRBJ2-1
CASSFLDEQFF
TGTGCCAGCAGCTTTCTTGATGAGCAGTTCTTC